Below, 2 T cell receptor beta chains from the same sample are listed, as sequenced in a study of T cells after yellow fever vaccination. TCRdb independently ran MiXCR on the 5' RACE reads; one entry per CDR3 protein. Of approximately 300,000 distinct CDR3 sequences listed, 8.5% to 9% are singletons. Material: PBMCs, obtained on the day of the first yellow fever vaccination. The receptors originated from a man younger than 30 who received the YFV17D yellow fever vaccine.

The chain links TRBV7-2 to TRBJ2-5, with D possibly matching TRBD1 (6 bases). The CDR3 is 14 residues long. Germline CDR1 SGHTA, CDR2 FQGNSA. V was trimmed by 5 bases and J by 1 base, leaving 11 bases between them. The CDR3 bases are TGTGCCAGCAGCACCGGGACACCCCAAGAGACCCAGTACTTC. Its translation is CASSTGTPQETQYF.

This clonotype was counted only a few times. CDR3 DNA: TGTGCCAGCAGCGTAGGCGGGGCTGCCCAAGAGACCCAGTACTTC. Encoded protein: CASSVGGAAQETQYF. V usage is TRBV9 and J usage is TRBJ2-5, with a possible D match to TRBD2 (6 bases). The germline gives CDR1 SGDLS, CDR2 YYNGEE. V gave up 0 bases and J gave up 1 base, with 10 bases separating them. The CDR3 is 15 amino acids.